This T cell receptor (beta chain) emerged from a study of graft-versus-host responses after intestinal transplantation. Study at large: Tacrolimus and steroids were given for around three years to all recipients after anti-thymocyte globulin induction. Study-wide results and limits: Recipient-marrow GvH clones were detected, some having first appeared in ileum or blood. The study found high graft-versus-host to host-versus-graft clonal ratios in allografts of patients with graft-donor T cell macrochimerism.

Regarding this clone: Its target is not known.

CDR3 length: 14 residues. V was shortened by 5 bases and J by 2 bases, with 11 bases between the two germline ends. CDR1 is MNHEY and CDR2 is SVGAGI in the germline V gene. Sequencing was performed with immunoSEQ multiplex PCR; in TCRdb, only in-frame clones are kept and a portion is missing. This sample has some 120,000 clones, with less than 95% found just once. The source is a human donor who received an intestinal transplant. Material: unstimulated CD4+ T cells sorted from spleen or lymph node cells, obtained before intestinal transplant. The genes are TRBV6-5 and TRBJ2-3; maybe TRBD2 (5 bases). The CDR3 DNA reads TGTGCCAGCAGTGTTCGGGAACCCACAGATACGCAGTATTTT. It codes for CASSVREPTDTQYF.